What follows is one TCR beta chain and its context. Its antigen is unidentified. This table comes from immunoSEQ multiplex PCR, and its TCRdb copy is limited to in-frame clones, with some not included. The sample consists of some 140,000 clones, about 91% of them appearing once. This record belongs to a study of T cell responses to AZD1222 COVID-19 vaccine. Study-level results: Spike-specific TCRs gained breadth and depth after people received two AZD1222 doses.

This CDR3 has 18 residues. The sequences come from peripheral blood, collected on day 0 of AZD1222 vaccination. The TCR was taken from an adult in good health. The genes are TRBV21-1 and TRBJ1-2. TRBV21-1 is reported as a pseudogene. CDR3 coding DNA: TGTGCCAGCAGCAAAGAAGGTTTGGGGGGCGAAGAGTTCTATGGCTACACCTTC. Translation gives CASSKEGLGGEEFYGYTF.